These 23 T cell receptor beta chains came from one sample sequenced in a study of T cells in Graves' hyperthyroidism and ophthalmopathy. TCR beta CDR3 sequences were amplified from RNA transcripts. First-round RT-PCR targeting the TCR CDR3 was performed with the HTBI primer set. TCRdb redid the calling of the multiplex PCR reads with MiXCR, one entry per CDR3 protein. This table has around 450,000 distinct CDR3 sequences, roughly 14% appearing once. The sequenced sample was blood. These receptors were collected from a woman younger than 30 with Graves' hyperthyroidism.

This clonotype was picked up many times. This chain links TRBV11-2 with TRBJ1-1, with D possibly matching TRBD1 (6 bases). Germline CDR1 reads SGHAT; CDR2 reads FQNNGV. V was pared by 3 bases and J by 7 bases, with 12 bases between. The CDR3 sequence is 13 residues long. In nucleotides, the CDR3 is TGTGCCAGCAGCTTCTGGACAGCCGGTGAAGCTTTCTTT. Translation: CASSFWTAGEAFF. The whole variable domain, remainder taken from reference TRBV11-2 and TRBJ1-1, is EAGVAQSPRYKIIEKRQSVAFWCNPISGHATLYWYQQILGQGPKLLIQFQNNGVVDDSQLPKDRFSAERLKGVDSTLKIQPAKLEDSAVYLCASSFWTAGEAFFGQGTRLTVV.

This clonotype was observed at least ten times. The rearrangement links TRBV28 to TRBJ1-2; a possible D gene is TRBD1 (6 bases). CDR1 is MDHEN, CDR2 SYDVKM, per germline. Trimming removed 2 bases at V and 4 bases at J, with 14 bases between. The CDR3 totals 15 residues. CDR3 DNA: TGTGCCAGCAGTTTAAAAGTCGGACAGCTCTATGGCTACACCTTC. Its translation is CASSLKVGQLYGYTF.

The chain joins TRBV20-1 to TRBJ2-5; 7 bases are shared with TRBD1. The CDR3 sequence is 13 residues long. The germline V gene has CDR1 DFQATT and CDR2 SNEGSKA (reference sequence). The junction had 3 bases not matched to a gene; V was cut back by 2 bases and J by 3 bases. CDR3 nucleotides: TGCAGTGCTAGAAAGGGGGCAGAAGAGACCCAGTACTTC. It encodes CSARKGAEETQYF.

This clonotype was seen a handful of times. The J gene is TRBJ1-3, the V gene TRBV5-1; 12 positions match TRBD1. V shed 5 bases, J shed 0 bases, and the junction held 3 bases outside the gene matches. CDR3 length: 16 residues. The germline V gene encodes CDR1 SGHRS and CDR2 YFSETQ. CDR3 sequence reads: CASRGQGANSGNTIYF. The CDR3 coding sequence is TGCGCCAGCAGGGGACAGGGGGCCAACTCTGGAAACACCATATATTTT.

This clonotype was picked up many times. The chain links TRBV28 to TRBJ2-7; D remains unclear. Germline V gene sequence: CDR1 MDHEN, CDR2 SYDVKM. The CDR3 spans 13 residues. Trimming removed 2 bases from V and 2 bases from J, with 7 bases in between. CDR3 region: CASSLVQPYEQYF. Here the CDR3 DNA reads TGTGCCAGCAGTTTAGTACAGCCCTACGAGCAGTACTTC.

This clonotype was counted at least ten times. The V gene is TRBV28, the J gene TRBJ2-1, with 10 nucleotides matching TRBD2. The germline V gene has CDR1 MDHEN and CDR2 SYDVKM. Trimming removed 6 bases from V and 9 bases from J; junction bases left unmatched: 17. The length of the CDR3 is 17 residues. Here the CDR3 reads CASSRLTLAGKVSEQFF. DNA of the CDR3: TGTGCCAGCAGCCGACTAACACTAGCGGGAAAAGTGAGTGAGCAGTTCTTC.

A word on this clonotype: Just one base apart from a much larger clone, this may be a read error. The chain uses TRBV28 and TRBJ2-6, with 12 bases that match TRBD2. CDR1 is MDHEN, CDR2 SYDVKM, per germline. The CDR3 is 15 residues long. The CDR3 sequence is CARGLAGSGADVLTF. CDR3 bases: TGTGCCAGGGGACTAGCGGGTTCTGGGGCCGACGTCCTGACTTTC.

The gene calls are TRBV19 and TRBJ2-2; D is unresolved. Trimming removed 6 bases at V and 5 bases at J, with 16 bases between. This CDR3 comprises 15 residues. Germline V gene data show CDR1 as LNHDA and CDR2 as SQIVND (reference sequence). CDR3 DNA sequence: TGTGCCAGTAGAGTAAGGTGGGGTGGAACCGGGGAGCTGTTTTTT. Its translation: CASRVRWGGTGELFF.

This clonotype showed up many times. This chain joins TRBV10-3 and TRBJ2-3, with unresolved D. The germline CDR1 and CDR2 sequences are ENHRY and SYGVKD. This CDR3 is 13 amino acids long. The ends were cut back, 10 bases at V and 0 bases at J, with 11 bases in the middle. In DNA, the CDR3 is TGTGCCACCGGCCTTCGGAGCACAGATACGCAGTATTTT. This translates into CATGLRSTDTQYF.

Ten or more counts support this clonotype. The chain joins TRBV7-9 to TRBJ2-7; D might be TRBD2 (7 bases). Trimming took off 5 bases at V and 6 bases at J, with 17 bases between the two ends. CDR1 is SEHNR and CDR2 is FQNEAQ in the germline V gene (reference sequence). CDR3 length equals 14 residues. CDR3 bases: TGTGCCAGCAGCACACCGAGGAGGGGGGGCGAGCAGTACTTC. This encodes CASSTPRRGGEQYF.

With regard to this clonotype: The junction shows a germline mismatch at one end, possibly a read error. CDR3 loop: CASGHAQGPYNEQFF. As DNA, the CDR3 is TGCGCCAGCGGCCATGCGCAGGGACCCTACAATGAGCAGTTCTTC. This sequence joins TRBV4-1 and TRBJ2-1; D assignment may be TRBD1 or TRBD2 (5 bases each). From germline, CDR1 is MGHRA and CDR2 YSYEKL. This CDR3 contains 15 residues.

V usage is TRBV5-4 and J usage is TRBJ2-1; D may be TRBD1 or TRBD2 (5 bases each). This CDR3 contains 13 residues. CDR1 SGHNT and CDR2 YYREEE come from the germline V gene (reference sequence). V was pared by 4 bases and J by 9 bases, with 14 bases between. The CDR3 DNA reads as TGTGCCAGCAGCGGACGGGACGGCGGTGAGCAGTTCTTC. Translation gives CASSGRDGGEQFF.

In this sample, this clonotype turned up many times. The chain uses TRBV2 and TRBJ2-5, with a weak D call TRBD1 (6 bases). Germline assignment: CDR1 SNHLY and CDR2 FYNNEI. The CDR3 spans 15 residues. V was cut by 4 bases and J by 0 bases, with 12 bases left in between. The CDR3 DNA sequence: TGTGCCAGCAGTGTAGAGGGGGACAACCAAGAGACCCAGTACTTC. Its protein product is CASSVEGDNQETQYF. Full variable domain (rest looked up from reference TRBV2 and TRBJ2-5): EPEVTQTPSHQVTQMGQEVILRCVPISNHLYFYWYRQILGQKVEFLVSFYNNEISEKSEIFDDQFSVERPDGSNFTLKIRSTKLEDSAMYFCASSVEGDNQETQYFGPGTRLLVL.

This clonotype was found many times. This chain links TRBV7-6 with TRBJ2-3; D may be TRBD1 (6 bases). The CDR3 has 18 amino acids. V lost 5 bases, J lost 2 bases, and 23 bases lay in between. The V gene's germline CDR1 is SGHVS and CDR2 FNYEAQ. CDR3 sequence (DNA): TGTGCCAGCAGCCCCCTCGCCATGACAGGCCACTCCACAGATACGCAGTATTTT. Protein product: CASSPLAMTGHSTDTQYF.

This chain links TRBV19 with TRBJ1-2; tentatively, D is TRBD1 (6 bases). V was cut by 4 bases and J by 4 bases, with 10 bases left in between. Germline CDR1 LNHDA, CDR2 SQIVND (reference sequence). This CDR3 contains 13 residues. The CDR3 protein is CASSTQGAYGYTF. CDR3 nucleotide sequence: TGTGCCAGTAGTACACAGGGTGCCTATGGCTACACCTTC.

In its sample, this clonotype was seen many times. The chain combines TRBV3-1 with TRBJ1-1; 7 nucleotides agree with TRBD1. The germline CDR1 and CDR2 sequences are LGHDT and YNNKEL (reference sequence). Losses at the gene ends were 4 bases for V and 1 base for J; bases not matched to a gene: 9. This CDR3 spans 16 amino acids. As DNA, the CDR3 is TGTGCCAGCAGCCCATCCAACAGGGGTTGGAACACTGAAGCTTTCTTT. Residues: CASSPSNRGWNTEAFF.

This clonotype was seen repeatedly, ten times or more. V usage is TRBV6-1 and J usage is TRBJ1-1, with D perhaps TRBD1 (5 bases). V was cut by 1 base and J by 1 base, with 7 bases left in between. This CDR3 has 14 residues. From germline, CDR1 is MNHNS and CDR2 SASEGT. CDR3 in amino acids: CASSEGQPNTEAFF. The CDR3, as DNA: TGTGCCAGCAGTGAAGGACAGCCGAACACTGAAGCTTTCTTT.

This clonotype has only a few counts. In DNA, the CDR3 is TGTGCCAGCAGTTACTCTGGGGGGAGGCCTGAAGCTTTCTTT. Translation gives CASSYSGGRPEAFF. The genes are TRBV6-5 and TRBJ1-1, with D perhaps TRBD1 (5 bases). The CDR3 spans 14 residues. V lost 0 bases and J 6 bases, leaving 11 bases between the germline ends. From germline, CDR1 is MNHEY and CDR2 SVGAGI.

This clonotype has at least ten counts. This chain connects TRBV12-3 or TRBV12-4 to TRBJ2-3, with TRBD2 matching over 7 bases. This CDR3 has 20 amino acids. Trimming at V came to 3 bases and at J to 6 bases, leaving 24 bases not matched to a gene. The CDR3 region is CASSFRSLPILPGTKDTQYF. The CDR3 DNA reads TGTGCCAGCAGTTTCCGAAGCCTACCTATTTTACCTGGGACTAAGGATACGCAGTATTTT.

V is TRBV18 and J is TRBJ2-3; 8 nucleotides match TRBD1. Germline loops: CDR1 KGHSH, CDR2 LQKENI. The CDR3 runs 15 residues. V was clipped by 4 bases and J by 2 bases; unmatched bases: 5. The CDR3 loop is CASSRTTGATDTQYF. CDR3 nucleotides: TGTGCCAGCTCACGCACGACAGGGGCCACAGATACGCAGTATTTT.

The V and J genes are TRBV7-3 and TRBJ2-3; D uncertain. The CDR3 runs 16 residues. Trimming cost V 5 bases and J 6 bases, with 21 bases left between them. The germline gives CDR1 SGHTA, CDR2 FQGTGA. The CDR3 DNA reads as TGTGCCAGCAGCCCGCGCCGGGCCCAGACACCCGATACGCAGTATTTT. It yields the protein CASSPRRAQTPDTQYF.

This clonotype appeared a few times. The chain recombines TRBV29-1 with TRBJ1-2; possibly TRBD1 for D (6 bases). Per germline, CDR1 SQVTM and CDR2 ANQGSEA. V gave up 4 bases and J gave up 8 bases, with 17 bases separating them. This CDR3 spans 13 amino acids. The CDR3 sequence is CSVVKGRGYGYTF. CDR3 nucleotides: TGCAGCGTTGTTAAGGGCAGGGGTTACGGCTACACCTTC.

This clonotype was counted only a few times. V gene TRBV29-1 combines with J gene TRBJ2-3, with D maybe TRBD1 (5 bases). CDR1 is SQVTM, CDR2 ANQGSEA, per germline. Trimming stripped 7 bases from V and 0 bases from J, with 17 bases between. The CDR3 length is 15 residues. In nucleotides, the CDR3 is TGCAGCGGGGGCCGACTGAGGTCTAGCACAGATACGCAGTATTTT. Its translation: CSGGRLRSSTDTQYF.